This T cell receptor (beta chain) was retrieved from a study of CD8 T cells in ankylosing spondylitis. Study-wide results and limits: Relatively scarce in peripheral blood, disease-linked clones were CD8+. Significantly higher representation of disease-linked clones was reported for matched ankylosing spondylitis synovial fluid. Among TCR beta sequences, a motif of under ten highly homologous variants appeared characteristic of ankylosing spondylitis blood.

With molecular barcodes, quantitative 5'-RACE was used to make the TCR beta libraries. TCRdb re-called the 5' RACE reads with MiXCR, one entry per CDR3 protein. The sample carries around 42,000 distinct CDR3 sequences, approximately 2.6% recorded once. This CDR3 has 14 amino acids. V lost 0 bases and J 3 bases, leaving 10 bases between the germline ends. CDR1 is SGDLS, CDR2 YYNGEE, per germline. This clonotype was seen many times. Its antigen remains unknown. Sequenced material: blood, either unsorted or a sorted T cell fraction (not recorded which). The receptor comes from a male donor with ankylosing spondylitis or in good health (not recorded which). This chain uses TRBV9 with TRBJ2-7; D is possibly TRBD1 (6 bases). The CDR3 region has the DNA TGTGCCAGCAGCGTAGAGACAGGACGCTACGAGCAGTACTTC. It translates to CASSVETGRYEQYF.